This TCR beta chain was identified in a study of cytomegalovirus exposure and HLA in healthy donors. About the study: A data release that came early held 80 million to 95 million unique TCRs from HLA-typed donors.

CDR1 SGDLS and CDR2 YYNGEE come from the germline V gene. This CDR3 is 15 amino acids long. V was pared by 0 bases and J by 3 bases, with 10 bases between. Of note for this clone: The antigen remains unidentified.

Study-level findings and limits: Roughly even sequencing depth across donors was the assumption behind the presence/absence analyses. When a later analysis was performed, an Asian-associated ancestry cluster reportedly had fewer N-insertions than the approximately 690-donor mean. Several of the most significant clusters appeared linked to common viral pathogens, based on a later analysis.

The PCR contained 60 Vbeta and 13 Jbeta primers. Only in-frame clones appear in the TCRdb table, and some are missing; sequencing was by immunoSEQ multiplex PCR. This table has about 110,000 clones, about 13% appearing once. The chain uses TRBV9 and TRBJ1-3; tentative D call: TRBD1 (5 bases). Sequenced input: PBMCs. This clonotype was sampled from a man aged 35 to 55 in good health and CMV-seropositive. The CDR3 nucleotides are TGTGCCAGCAGCGTAGAGGTAGGGGTTGGAAACACCATATATTTT. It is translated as CASSVEVGVGNTIYF. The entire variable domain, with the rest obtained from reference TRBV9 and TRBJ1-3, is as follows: DSGVTQTPKHLITATGQRVTLRCSPRSGDLSVYWYQQSLDQGLQFLIQYYNGEERAKGNILERFSAQQFPDLHSELNLSSLELGDSALYFCASSVEVGVGNTIYFGEGSWLTVV.